Listed below are T cell receptor beta chains from one sample, sequenced in a study of blood T cell repertoires in COVID-19. The repertoire was sequenced with immunoSEQ multiplex PCR; TCRdb's copy has only in-frame clones and lacks some. The sample contains roughly 210,000 clones, 88% of which appear only once. Specimen: peripheral blood. The receptors come from a man between 65 and 79 years old with acute or convalescent COVID-19. The CDR3 runs from the conserved cysteine through the conserved F or W. A D gene is named only where the DNA matches it firmly. Part of the rows lack a size; the others show once, few, many or a class for expanded clones.

size	D	J	V	DNA	CDR3
NA	NA	TRBJ2-7	TRBV3-1/TRBV3-2	TGTGCCAGCAGCCCTACTCCAGGAACAAGTACCCTCTACCGGGAGCAGTACTTC	CASSPTPGTSTLYREQYF
NA	NA	TRBJ2-1	TRBV10-3	TGTGCCATCAGTGAGTTCCAGCGGGAGCAGTTCTTC	CAISEFQREQFF
NA	NA	TRBJ2-1	TRBV19	TGTGCCAGTAGTCCCCTAGGGGGTAGCAATGAGCAGTTCTTC	CASSPLGGSNEQFF
NA	NA	TRBJ1-1	TRBV29-1	TGCAGCGTTGAAGATCTGAACGGAGTCGAAGCTTTCTTT	CSVEDLNGVEAFF
NA	NA	TRBJ2-5	TRBV15	TGTGCCACCAGCAGAGTCGGTTTTACAGAGACCCAGTACTTC	CATSRVGFTETQYF
NA	NA	TRBJ1-3	TRBV29-1	TGCAGCGTTCATCCGGTAGCTGGAAACACCATATATTTT	CSVHPVAGNTIYF
NA	NA	TRBJ2-3	TRBV7-2	TGTGCCAGCAGTCTTGGACTAAGAAAAGTTAGCACAGATACGCAGTATTTT	CASSLGLRKVSTDTQYF
few	TRBD1	TRBJ1-4	TRBV7-6	TGTGCCAGCAGCTTAGAGGCCGGGACAGGGGTTCATGAAAAACTGTTTTTT	CASSLEAGTGVHEKLFF
NA	TRBD2	TRBJ2-3	TRBV4-2	TGTGCCAGCAGCCAAGACCAACCGACTAGCCAGGACACAGATACGCAGTATTTT	CASSQDQPTSQDTDTQYF
NA	TRBD2	TRBJ2-5	TRBV5-6	TGTGCCAGCAGCGGGACTAGCGGGAACTGGGAGACCCAGTACTTC	CASSGTSGNWETQYF
NA	TRBD2	TRBJ2-2	TRBV19	TGTGCCAGTAGTATAGGTCCAGCGGGAAGCACCGGGGAGCTGTTTTTT	CASSIGPAGSTGELFF
NA	NA	TRBJ2-2	TRBV7-9	TGTGCCAGCAGCCCTACCAGGGGCCCCGGGGAGCTGTTTTTT	CASSPTRGPGELFF
NA	NA	TRBJ2-3	TRBV6-6	TGTGCCAGCAGTCCTTCCACAGATACGCAGTATTTT	CASSPSTDTQYF
NA	NA	TRBJ1-6	TRBV4-1	TGCGCCAGCAGCCAAGATCCCGATAGCTCCTATAATTCACCCCTCCACTTT	CASSQDPDSSYNSPLHF
NA	NA	TRBJ2-3	TRBV29-1	TGCAGCGTTGAGACGACTAGCACAGATACGCAGTATTTT	CSVETTSTDTQYF
NA	NA	TRBJ2-1	TRBV18	TGTGCCAGCTCACCACTGCCTAGTAGCCATGAGCAGTTCTTC	CASSPLPSSHEQFF
NA	NA	TRBJ1-1	TRBV6-5	TGTGCCAGCAGAGAGAGGGACACTGAAGCTTTCTTT	CASRERDTEAFF
NA	TRBD1	TRBJ2-3	TRBV15	TGTGCCACCAGCAAGGGACAGCACTCAAGCACAGATACGCAGTATTTT	CATSKGQHSSTDTQYF
NA	TRBD2	TRBJ2-1	TRBV7-2	TGTGCCAGCAGCTTAGTCTCGGGCGGGAGACACAATGAGCAGTTCTTC	CASSLVSGGRHNEQFF
few	TRBD1	TRBJ1-2	TRBV6-5	TGTGCCAGCAGCCCGACAGGGACTGGCTACACCTTC	CASSPTGTGYTF
NA	NA	TRBJ1-1	TRBV29-1	TGCAGCGTTGAGAACCCAGGTTCAAATGACCCGAACACTGAAGCTTTCTTT	CSVENPGSNDPNTEAFF
NA	NA	TRBJ1-6	TRBV7-4	TGTGCCAGCAACTATATGGTGGTCCGTAATTCACCCCTCCACTTT	CASNYMVVRNSPLHF
NA	TRBD2	TRBJ2-3	TRBV5-1	TGCGCCAGCAGGACTAGCGGGATGTTAGATACGCAGTATTTT	CASRTSGMLDTQYF
NA	TRBD2	TRBJ2-1	TRBV29-1	TGCAGCGTTGAACTATCCGGGACTAGCGGGAGGGTGAATGAGCAGTTCTTC	CSVELSGTSGRVNEQFF
NA	NA	TRBJ1-2	TRBV19	TGTGCCAGTAGTCGGGGGATGACTAACTATGGCTACACCTTC	CASSRGMTNYGYTF
NA	TRBD2	TRBJ2-2	TRBV19	TGTGCCAGTAGTATATTGGGCGGGAGGGCCGCGAACACCGGGGAGCTGTTTTTT	CASSILGGRAANTGELFF
once	TRBD1	TRBJ1-2	TRBV11-2	TGTGCCAGCAGTCCCCGGACAGGGCGCGGCTACACCTTC	CASSPRTGRGYTF
NA	TRBD2	TRBJ2-2	TRBV10-3	TGTGCCATCAGTGAGTCGGAGACTAGCGGGAGTACCGGGGAGCTGTTTTTT	CAISESETSGSTGELFF
NA	TRBD2	TRBJ2-5	TRBV7-2	TGTGCCAGCAGCTTAGAGGGAGGGGCCACCCAGTACTTC	CASSLEGGATQYF
NA	TRBD1	TRBJ1-5	TRBV9	TGTGCCAGCAGCGTAAACAGGGGGGGTCAGCCCCAGCATTTT	CASSVNRGGQPQHF
NA	TRBD2	TRBJ2-2	TRBV11-2	TGTGCCAGCAGCCAGGGACTAGCGGGAGTCACCGGGGAGCTGTTTTTT	CASSQGLAGVTGELFF
NA	NA	TRBJ1-5	TRBV19	TGTGCCAGTAGTGTAGAATTCAGGGGCCTGTGGCCCCAGCATTTT	CASSVEFRGLWPQHF